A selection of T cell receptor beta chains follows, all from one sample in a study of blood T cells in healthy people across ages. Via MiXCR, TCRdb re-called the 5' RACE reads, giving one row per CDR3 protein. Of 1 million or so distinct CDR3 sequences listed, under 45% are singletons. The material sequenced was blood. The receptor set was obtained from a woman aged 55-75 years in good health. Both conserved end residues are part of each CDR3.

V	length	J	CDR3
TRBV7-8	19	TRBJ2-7	CASSLEPPPLAGDPYEQYF
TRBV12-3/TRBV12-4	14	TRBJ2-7	CASSFSRSRYEQYF
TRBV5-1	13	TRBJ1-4	CASSRGQVEKLFF
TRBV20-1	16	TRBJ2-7	CSARAEPGLASYEQYF
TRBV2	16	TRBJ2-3	CASSRPQAGGTDTQYF
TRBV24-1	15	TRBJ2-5	CATTAWTSGYNEQYF
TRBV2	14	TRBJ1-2	CASKGTGSFYGYTF
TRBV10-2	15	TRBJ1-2	CASSLDPGQYNGYTF
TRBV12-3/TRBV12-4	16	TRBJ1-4	CASSLRVDSRGEKLFF
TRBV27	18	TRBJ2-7	CASSPYLLQSTSSNEQYF
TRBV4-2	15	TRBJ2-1	CASSQVIREGNEQFF
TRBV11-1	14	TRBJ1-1	CASSPTGVAHEAFF
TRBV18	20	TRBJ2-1	CASSPQRPSGRSLSYNEQFF
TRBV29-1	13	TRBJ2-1	CSVLLANYNEQFF
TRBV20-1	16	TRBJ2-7	CSAREYRLGGTHEQYF
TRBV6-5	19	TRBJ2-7	CASSSPRTSGRGSSYEQYF
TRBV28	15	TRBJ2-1	CASISGTEHVNEQFF
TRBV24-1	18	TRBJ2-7	CATSAASGRNGSYNEQYF
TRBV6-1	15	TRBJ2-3	CASRGWGRGTDTQYF
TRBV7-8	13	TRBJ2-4	CASSLNSGDIQYF
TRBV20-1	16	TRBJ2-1	CSARDDSGRAGGEQFF
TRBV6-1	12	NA	CASSDSRVEQYF
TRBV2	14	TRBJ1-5	CASSDTRGQGPQHF
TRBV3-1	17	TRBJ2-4	CASSQDLERVAKNIQYF
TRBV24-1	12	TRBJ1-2	CATSDSGQGYTF
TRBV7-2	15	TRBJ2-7	CASSRGGGRSYEQYF
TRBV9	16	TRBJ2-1	CASSVGGTSGYNEQFF
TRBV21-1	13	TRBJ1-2	CAGRTGRVHGYTF
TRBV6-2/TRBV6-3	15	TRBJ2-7	CASSYAQRVSYEQYF
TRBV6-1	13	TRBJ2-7	CASSGATGYEQYF
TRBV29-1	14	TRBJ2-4	CSVVWDRELDERYF
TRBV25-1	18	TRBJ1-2	CASRTGGQGQKSCYGYTF
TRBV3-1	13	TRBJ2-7	CASSQDLRHQQYF
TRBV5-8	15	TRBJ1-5	CASSFGDRSNQPQHF
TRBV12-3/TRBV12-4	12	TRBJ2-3	CASSFQLDTQYF
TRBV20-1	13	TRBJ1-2	CSASKQGVRGYTF
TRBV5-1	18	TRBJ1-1	CASSHVGGRGGMNTEAFF
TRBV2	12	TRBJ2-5	CASSRDTETQYF
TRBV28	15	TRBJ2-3	CASSRNSGATDTQYF
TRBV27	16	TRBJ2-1	CASSFSGQGSYNEQFF
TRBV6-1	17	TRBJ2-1	CASSLILAGGARGEQFF